Following are 28 T cell receptor beta chains from one sample sequenced in a study of CD8 T cells in Susac syndrome. Random hexamers primed reverse transcription of roughly 0.5 to 1 ug RNA. TCRdb reprocessed the immunoSEQ multiplex PCR reads via MiXCR and lists one record per CDR3 protein. The sample includes approximately 75,000 distinct CDR3 sequences, more than 85% of them seen just once. The sample taken for sequencing was CD8+ T cells from PBMCs. The receptors shown here come from a human donor in good health.

This clonotype has only one observation. The chain joins TRBV2 to TRBJ1-2; D might be TRBD1 (6 bases). The length of the CDR3 is 15 residues. The V end lost 7 bases, the J end lost 0 bases, and 15 bases lay between the germline ends. Germline assignment: CDR1 SNHLY and CDR2 FYNNEI. The CDR3 coding sequence is TGTGCCAGCACTTACCCGGGACATACTAACTATGGCTACACCTTC. Encoded protein: CASTYPGHTNYGYTF. Filled out from reference TRBV2 and TRBJ1-2, the complete variable domain reads EPEVTQTPSHQVTQMGQEVILRCVPISNHLYFYWYRQILGQKVEFLVSFYNNEISEKSEIFDDQFSVERPDGSNFTLKIRSTKLEDSAMYFCASTYPGHTNYGYTFGSGTRLTVV.

The chain joins TRBV5-6 to TRBJ2-3; 10 positions match TRBD2. The V gene's germline CDR1 is SGHDT and CDR2 YYEEEE. The CDR3 has 16 residues. The ends lost 1 base at V and 3 bases at J; junction bases unmatched: 5. CDR3 sequence reads: CASSLSPSGGTDTQYF. The CDR3 bases are TGTGCCAGCAGCTTGAGCCCTAGCGGGGGAACAGATACGCAGTATTTT.

The chain couples TRBV29-1 to TRBJ1-1; D unresolved. The V end was cut by 7 bases, the J end by 8 bases, with 11 bases between. The germline V gene has CDR1 SQVTM and CDR2 ANQGSEA. This CDR3 is built from 10 residues. This CDR3 is CSAQDGEAFF. For the CDR3, the DNA is TGCAGCGCCCAGGACGGAGAAGCTTTCTTT. Full variable domain (remainder filled in from reference TRBV29-1 and TRBJ1-1): SAVISQKPSRDICQRGTSLTIQCQVDSQVTMMFWYRQQPGQSLTLIATANQGSEATYESGFVIDKFPISRPNLTFSTLTVSNMSPEDSSIYLCSAQDGEAFFGQGTRLTVV.

The chain is built from TRBV7-3 and TRBJ1-1; 9 positions agree with TRBD1. V was clipped by 3 bases and J by 4 bases; unmatched bases: 3. Germline CDR1 reads SGHTA; CDR2 reads FQGTGA. This CDR3 spans 14 amino acids. In nucleotides, the CDR3 is TGTGCCAGCAGCTTCATGACAGGGGGCACTGAAGCTTTCTTT. It is translated as CASSFMTGGTEAFF.

V is TRBV6-1 and J is TRBJ2-5, with 11 bases matching TRBD1. J gave up 4 bases and V 8 bases, and 9 bases lay outside the gene matches. The CDR3 consists of 15 residues. The germline CDR1 and CDR2 sequences are MNHNS and SASEGT. CDR3 sequence (DNA): TGTGCCAGCGGAGGGGACAGGGGGGGGAGAGAGACCCAGTACTTC. This encodes CASGGDRGGRETQYF.

This chain joins TRBV2 and TRBJ2-7; possibly TRBD1 for D (6 bases). Germline CDR1 is SNHLY and CDR2 is FYNNEI. The CDR3 totals 15 residues. V gave up 6 bases and J gave up 4 bases, with 19 bases separating them. This CDR3 is CASRRAPGGSYEQYV. The CDR3 DNA reads as TGTGCCAGCAGGCGGGCTCCTGGGGGCTCTTACGAGCAGTACGTC.

This clonotype was seen once. The V and J genes are TRBV15 and TRBJ1-6; no reliable D call. CDR3 length: 16 residues. CDR1 LNHNV and CDR2 YYDKDF come from the germline V gene (reference sequence). Between the trimmed V and J ends, which lost 0 bases and 5 bases, there was a span of 11 bases. The DNA for the CDR3 is TGTGCCACCAGCAGAGAGTCCGGCAGCCATAATTCACCCCTCCACTTT. Translating gives CATSRESGSHNSPLHF.

This chain joins TRBV29-1 and TRBJ1-5; D gene unclear. V was shortened by 7 bases and J by 1 base, with 8 bases between the two germline ends. Germline V lookup: CDR1 SQVTM, CDR2 ANQGSEA. This CDR3 has 12 residues. The DNA for the CDR3 is TGCAGCGCCCAAGACAGCAATCAGCCCCAGCATTTT. It codes for CSAQDSNQPQHF.

The chain joins TRBV7-9 to TRBJ2-2, with D possibly being TRBD1 (6 bases). Germline V gene lookup returns CDR1 SEHNR and CDR2 FQNEAQ (reference sequence). The CDR3 is 18 residues long. The V gene lost 4 bases and the J gene lost 0 bases, with 18 bases spanning the gap. CDR3 region: CASSSLQGTTANTGELFF. In nucleotides, the CDR3 is TGTGCCAGCAGCTCACTACAGGGTACCACCGCGAACACCGGGGAGCTGTTTTTT.

The CDR3 loop is CASSESGGQRNTEAFF. The DNA of the CDR3 is TGTGCCAGCAGTGAAAGTGGTGGTCAACGGAACACTGAAGCTTTCTTT. The chain couples TRBV25-1 to TRBJ1-1; D gene ambiguous. The V end was cut by 2 bases, the J end by 1 base, with 14 bases between. Germline V lookup: CDR1 MGHDK, CDR2 SYGVNS. CDR3 length equals 16 residues.

V usage is TRBV6-4 and J usage is TRBJ1-2; maybe TRBD1 (5 bases). The CDR3 runs 13 residues. The germline CDR1 and CDR2 sequences are MRHNA and SNTAGT. The V end was cut by 6 bases, the J end by 4 bases, with 12 bases between. The CDR3: CASSPDGTYGYTF. In DNA, the CDR3 is TGTGCCAGCAGCCCGGACGGGACCTATGGCTACACCTTC.

The chain carries TRBV12-3 or TRBV12-4 and TRBJ2-7; perhaps TRBD1 as D (6 bases). The CDR3 has 13 amino acids. The V end was cut by 6 bases, the J end by 0 bases, with 9 bases between. CDR3 sequence: CASSLDSSYEQYF. CDR3 coding DNA: TGTGCCAGCAGCTTGGACAGCTCCTACGAGCAGTACTTC.

This chain joins TRBV4-1 and TRBJ1-4; TRBD1 aligns across 7 bases. Germline V gene lookup returns CDR1 MGHRA and CDR2 YSYEKL. The CDR3 spans 14 residues. V trimming: 9 bases; J trimming: 9 bases; junction bases outside the gene matches: 13. CDR3 DNA: TGCGCCAGTTCGCTAAGACAGGGTGGGCAAAAACTGTTTTTT. Translating gives CASSLRQGGQKLFF.

The chain combines TRBV29-1 with TRBJ2-1; 11 bases are shared with TRBD2. With V trimmed by 4 bases and J by 8 bases, 4 bases remained unmatched. Looked up from germline, CDR1 is SQVTM and CDR2 is ANQGSEA. The CDR3 loop spans 13 amino acids. CDR3 in amino acids: CSVGTSGFYEQFF. The CDR3 coding sequence is TGCAGCGTTGGGACTAGCGGGTTTTATGAGCAGTTCTTC.

V usage is TRBV30 and J usage is TRBJ2-1; TRBD1 agrees at 7 bases. Germline V CDR1 and CDR2: GTSNPN, SVGIG (reference sequence). Trimming cost V 3 bases and J 6 bases; bases outside gene matches: 5. The length of the CDR3 is 13 residues. In nucleotides, the CDR3 is TGTGCCTGGAGCGTGACAGGGTTCAATGAGCAGTTCTTC. Its translation is CAWSVTGFNEQFF.

This clonotype was seen a single time. The J gene is TRBJ2-1, the V gene TRBV5-1, with 9 bases identical to TRBD2. The J segment lost 7 bases and the V segment lost 0 bases, leaving 5 bases of the junction unmatched. The CDR3 consists of 15 residues. The germline V gene has CDR1 SGHRS and CDR2 YFSETQ. The CDR3 nucleotides are TGCGCCAGCAGCTTGGCGGGGCGGGGGGGGAATGAGCAGTTCTTC. Residues: CASSLAGRGGNEQFF.

This chain links TRBV7-8 with TRBJ2-3; D is uncertain. Germline assignment: CDR1 SGHVS and CDR2 FQNEAQ. The CDR3 has 15 residues. The V and J ends lost 4 bases and 0 bases respectively, with 11 bases between them. The CDR3 sequence is CASSSGWDSTDTQYF. In DNA form, the CDR3 reads TGTGCCAGCAGCTCCGGGTGGGATAGCACAGATACGCAGTATTTT.

In its sample, this clonotype was seen once. This sequence joins TRBV2 and TRBJ1-2; 9 bases align to TRBD1. V gave up 4 bases and J gave up 8 bases; unmatched junction bases: 5. Germline V lookup: CDR1 SNHLY, CDR2 FYNNEI. The CDR3 consists of 13 residues. The CDR3 reads CASSGTGVGGYTF. CDR3 nucleotide sequence: TGTGCCAGCAGTGGGACAGGGGTAGGCGGCTACACCTTC.

The chain combines TRBV16 with TRBJ2-3; 7 bases align to TRBD1. Germline V CDR1 and CDR2: KGHSY, FQNENV. The CDR3 covers 15 residues. J was trimmed by 2 bases and V by 4 bases; bases with no gene match: 6. The DNA for the CDR3 is TGTGCCAGCAGCCTGACAGGGCCCCACACAGATACGCAGTATTTT. Its translation: CASSLTGPHTDTQYF.

The genes are TRBV7-6 and TRBJ1-5, with D possibly being TRBD1 (5 bases). Trimming removed 1 base from V and 8 bases from J, with 15 bases in between. The CDR3 has 15 residues. Per germline, CDR1 SGHVS and CDR2 FNYEAQ. The CDR3 nucleotides are TGTGCCAGCAGCTTAGGGGGCAACCCGGGGGAGCCCCAGCATTTT. It translates to CASSLGGNPGEPQHF.

The genes are TRBV4-1 and TRBJ1-1; no clear D. The CDR3 has 14 residues. V was shortened by 4 bases and J by 0 bases, with 9 bases between the two germline ends. Germline V lookup: CDR1 MGHRA, CDR2 YSYEKL. The CDR3: CASSPSPLNTEAFF. The CDR3 DNA reads TGCGCCAGCAGCCCCAGCCCTTTGAACACTGAAGCTTTCTTT.

The rearrangement links TRBV4-3 to TRBJ2-1; 16 bases fit TRBD2. CDR3 length: 17 amino acids. V shed 3 bases and J 9 bases; nucleotides not matched to a gene: 8. Germline V CDR1 and CDR2: LGHNA, YSLEER. The CDR3 spells CASSQGLAGGAVAEQFF. The DNA of the CDR3 is TGCGCCAGCAGCCAGGGACTAGCGGGGGGGGCAGTGGCTGAGCAGTTCTTC.

The gene calls are TRBV28 and TRBJ2-7, with D possibly matching TRBD1 (5 bases). This CDR3 spans 13 amino acids. Germline assignment: CDR1 MDHEN and CDR2 SYDVKM. The V gene lost 6 bases and the J gene lost 5 bases, with 14 bases spanning the gap. This CDR3 reads CASSPSGSDEQYV. The CDR3, as DNA: TGTGCCAGCAGCCCTTCAGGGTCCGACGAGCAGTACGTC.

The CDR3 nucleotides are TGTGCCAGCAGCCCAACAGGGTTTGGGCCACCCCTCCACTTT. Translated: CASSPTGFGPPLHF. V is TRBV7-9 and J is TRBJ1-6; perhaps TRBD1 as D (6 bases). Germline V gene sequence: CDR1 SEHNR, CDR2 FQNEAQ (reference sequence). This CDR3 has 14 residues. The ends were cut back, 5 bases at V and 11 bases at J, with 16 bases in the middle. Full variable domain (rest looked up from reference TRBV7-9 and TRBJ1-6): DTGVSQNPRHKITKRGQNVTFRCDPISEHNRLYWYRQTLGQGPEFLTYFQNEAQLEKSRLLSDRFSAERPKGSFSTLEIQRTEQGDSAMYLCASSPTGFGPPLHFGNGTRLTVT.

The chain employs TRBV7-9 and TRBJ1-1; D gene unclear. Trimming shortened V by 5 bases and J by 4 bases, and 8 bases separated the two germline ends. The CDR3 runs 12 residues. Germline CDR1 is SEHNR and CDR2 is FQNEAQ (reference sequence). CDR3 protein: CASSPSPTEAFF. DNA of the CDR3: TGTGCCAGCAGCCCCTCTCCCACTGAAGCTTTCTTT.

The chain is built from TRBV13 and TRBJ2-7; D is unclear. Trimming stripped 3 bases from V and 5 bases from J, with 17 bases between. This CDR3 comprises 15 residues. The germline CDR1 and CDR2 sequences are PRHDT and FYEKMQ (reference sequence). This CDR3 reads CASSFGVGSVDEQYF. CDR3 DNA: TGTGCCAGCAGCTTCGGTGTTGGCAGCGTGGACGAGCAGTACTTC.

The chain couples TRBV23-1 to TRBJ1-6; unclear D gene. TRBV23-1 is noted as an ORF with a role that remains uncertain. Trimming took off 4 bases at V and 3 bases at J, with 10 bases between the two ends. The CDR3 is 15 amino acids. The CDR3 DNA reads as TGCGCCAGCAGTCTCCGGGCCGGCTATAATTCACCCCTCCACTTT. It is translated as CASSLRAGYNSPLHF.

The V gene is TRBV13, the J gene TRBJ2-5, with 7 bases that match TRBD2. The CDR3 spans 13 residues. The V and J ends lost 5 bases and 5 bases, in that order; junction bases with no gene match: 5. The germline gives CDR1 PRHDT, CDR2 FYEKMQ (reference sequence). The CDR3 DNA reads as TGTGCCAGCAGCACCCGGGGAGGGGAGACCCAGTACTTC. The encoded protein is CASSTRGGETQYF.